This TCR beta chain derives from a study of cytomegalovirus exposure and HLA in healthy donors. Study-wide background: The 120 validation repertoires and the roughly 690 first-cohort repertoires shared a platform, a later analysis reported.

V was pared by 10 bases and J by 3 bases, with 5 bases of the junction left unmatched. The CDR3 has 13 amino acids. Germline-derived CDR1 and CDR2 are ENHRY and SYGVKD. Study-level points and caveats: One later analysis, an examination of the 120 validation repertoires, found that first-cohort TCR clusters tended to co-occur in them.

TCRdb's table, derived via immunoSEQ multiplex PCR, lists solely in-frame clones and lacks some. In the table there are roughly 330,000 clones, roughly 90% of which are singletons. In its sample, this clone was seen a few times. No antigen is known for it. This chain connects TRBV10-3 to TRBJ1-5; 8 nucleotides agree with TRBD1. This TCR came from a woman in her twenties or thirties in good health and CMV-seropositive. The sequenced sample was PBMCs. CDR3 protein: CASGGQVNQPQHF. In DNA, the CDR3 is TGTGCCAGCGGGGGACAGGTCAATCAGCCCCAGCATTTT.